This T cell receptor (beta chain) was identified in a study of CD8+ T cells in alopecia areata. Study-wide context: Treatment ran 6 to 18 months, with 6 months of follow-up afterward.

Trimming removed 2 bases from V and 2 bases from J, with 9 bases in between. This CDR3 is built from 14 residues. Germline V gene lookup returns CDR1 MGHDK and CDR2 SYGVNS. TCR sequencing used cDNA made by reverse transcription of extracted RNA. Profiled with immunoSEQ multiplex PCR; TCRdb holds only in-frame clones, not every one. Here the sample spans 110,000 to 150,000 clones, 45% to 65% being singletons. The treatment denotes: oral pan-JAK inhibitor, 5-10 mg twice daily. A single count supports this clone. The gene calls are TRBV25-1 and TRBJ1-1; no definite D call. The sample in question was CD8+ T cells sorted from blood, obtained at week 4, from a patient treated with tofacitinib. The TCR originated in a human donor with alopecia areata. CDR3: CASSETGSNTEAFF. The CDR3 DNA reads TGTGCCAGCAGTGAAACGGGTTCCAACACTGAAGCTTTCTTT.